This entry describes one T cell receptor (beta chain). This clone was seen repeatedly, ten times or more. This clone's antigen is unknown. The CDR3 is cut off 3 residues early in the read; its end comes from the germline J gene. The sample comes from a study of T cell clonality in common variable immunodeficiency (dated by TCRdb to between 2014 and 2017). Broad study findings and their caveats: Even though DNA input was equal, the average per sample came to 80,000 to 100,000 unique sequences for controls compared with around 33,000 for CVID samples. Fewer TCRbeta clones were shared among CVID subjects than among healthy controls (p < 0.0001). Correlations between repertoire features and clinical complications were limited by patient heterogeneity within the CVID cohort. TCRbeta clonality was higher in CVID subjects than in healthy controls (t-test p = 0.018), and the increase was most characteristic of about a third of subjects. CVID TCRbeta sequences were reported to have fewer deletions and N-nucleotide insertions and to lack highly modified clones with 13 or more V deletions. The authors noted that sequencing repertoires of T cell subpopulations would be needed to clarify what caused the increased clonality in CVID.

For sequencing, equivalent amounts of genomic DNA were input from CVID and control samples. For every sample, a 60 bp segment covering the rearranged TCRbeta CDR3 region was amplified and then sequenced. The immunoSEQ assay, a bias-corrected multiplex PCR combined with high-throughput sequencing, was used for TCRbeta amplification. As for how the authors treated the data: Each unique nucleotide sequence was treated as a clone and annotated with V, D and J genes, copy number and frequency. Sequences were labeled productive if in frame, and non-productive if out of frame or containing stop codons. As previously described, clonality was computed from Shannon's entropy. The predicted amino acid sequences of productive clones were used to derive the mean CDR3 Kyte-Doolittle hydropathy. Using the R hclust function, scaled V gene usage was clustered hierarchically with Manhattan distance and complete linkage. To assess clone sharing by CDR3 amino acid sequence, 12 repertoires per group were resampled over 100 rounds. The repertoires were screened for approximately 63 published EBV-specific TCRbeta sequences and a few hundred published CMV-specific TCRbeta sequences. A couple of CVID samples yielding fewer than 10,000 sequences were excluded from analysis, leaving approximately 40 CVID repertoires. TCRdb's version of the immuneACCESS table is confined to in-frame rearrangements and falls short of the full clone set. An unresolved V gene accounts for under half of the shortfall where checked; the remainder is of unknown origin. V and J calls and clone size are given by that table; D and trimming were obtained from the DNA. The table shows about 81,000 clones here, with no singletons. Approximately 0.8% of the sample comes from the top ten.

Predominantly Caucasian heritage was noted among both the CVID patients and the healthy controls. Heparinized peripheral whole blood samples of about 5 to 8 ml were collected from each donor. TCRbeta CDR3 repertoires were sequenced from genomic DNA of adults with common variable immune deficiency (CVID) and healthy adult controls. There were about 22 healthy adult volunteers in the control group (roughly twelve female and around 10 male), ranging in age from 23 to 66 years, with a mean age of roughly 32. To isolate peripheral blood mononuclear cells, diluted blood was subjected to density centrifugation over Hypaque 1077 or Ficoll-Paque. Genomic DNA was extracted from unsorted mononuclear cells by Qiagen column purification or by a centrifugation-based method. Including the terminal cysteine and phenylalanine, the CDR3 comprises 15 residues. Only the CDR3 bases that were read are kept: 36 of them, in frame from base 1. Looking up the germline V gene (reference sequence) yields CDR1 GTSNPN and CDR2 SVGIG. The germline ends are 10 bases apart after V is trimmed by 0 bases and J by 2 bases.

Sequencing was done on a sample of peripheral blood mononuclear cells. The receptor was isolated from a person aged 18 to 70 in good health. The sequence links TRBV30 to TRBJ1-4, with no confidently assigned D gene. CDR3 DNA, as far as it was read: TGTGCCTGGAGTGTATACTACGGCACTAATGAAAAA. Translated, this is CAWSVYYGTNEK. The CDR3 as a whole reads CAWSVYYGTNEKLFF.